This is a list of T cell receptor beta chains from one sample in a study of PD-1 blockade in classical Hodgkin lymphoma. Measured with immunoSEQ multiplex PCR; TCRdb has only the in-frame clones, and not every one. Among 40,000 to 65,000 clones listed, 81% were seen once. Material: peripheral blood mononuclear cells (PBMCs), obtained at baseline. Receptors originate from a human donor with classical Hodgkin lymphoma. CDR3s include the opening cysteine and the closing phenylalanine or tryptophan. D genes are given only for firm matches. The size entry is marked missing in some rows and otherwise reads once, few, many or a size class.

v_gene,j_gene,abundance,d_gene,CDR3aa,CDR3nt
TRBV28,TRBJ1-2,.,.,CASGGENYGYTF,TGTGCCAGCGGAGGGGAGAACTATGGCTACACCTTC
TRBV9,TRBJ1-2,.,.,CASSVVTGWTNYGYTF,TGTGCCAGCAGCGTAGTCACAGGGTGGACTAACTATGGCTACACCTTC
TRBV6-5,TRBJ2-1,.,.,CASRLALEGNEQFF,TGTGCCAGCAGGCTAGCCCTCGAGGGCAATGAGCAGTTCTTC
TRBV9,TRBJ1-1,once,TRBD1,CASSAGQENTEAFF,TGTGCCAGCAGCGCGGGACAGGAGAACACTGAAGCTTTCTTT
TRBV30,TRBJ1-5,once,.,CACSPGRFNQPQHF,TGTGCCTGCTCGCCCGGCAGATTCAATCAGCCCCAGCATTTT
TRBV9,TRBJ2-3,.,TRBD2,CASSLTSGSTDTQYF,TGTGCCAGCAGCTTGACTAGCGGTTCCACAGATACGCAGTATTTT
TRBV19,TRBJ2-3,.,.,CASSIDGPDTQYF,TGTGCCAGTAGTATAGATGGGCCAGATACGCAGTATTTT
TRBV2,TRBJ2-3,.,TRBD2,CASSVAGPDTQYF,TGTGCCAGCAGTGTAGCGGGGCCAGATACGCAGTATTTT
TRBV7-9,TRBJ2-5,few,.,CASSSEWETQYF,TGTGCCAGCAGTTCAGAATGGGAGACCCAGTACTTC
TRBV2,TRBJ2-5,.,TRBD2,CASDRLAGGTQYF,TGTGCCAGCGACCGACTAGCGGGAGGGACCCAGTACTTC
TRBV18,TRBJ2-3,.,TRBD2,CASSPSTSGSVTDTQYF,TGTGCCAGCTCCCCCTCTACTAGCGGGAGTGTCACAGATACGCAGTATTTT
TRBV20-1,TRBJ1-1,.,.,CSATSATEAFF,TGCAGTGCCACCAGTGCAACTGAAGCTTTCTTT
TRBV30,TRBJ2-7,.,TRBD2,CACQQAGVYEQYF,TGTGCCTGCCAACAAGCGGGAGTATACGAGCAGTACTTC
TRBV13,TRBJ2-1,.,TRBD1,CASSSRGTALNEQFF,TGTGCCAGCAGCTCCAGAGGGACAGCACTCAATGAGCAGTTCTTC
TRBV5-6,TRBJ2-3,.,.,CASSLASGVADTQYF,TGTGCCAGCAGCTTGGCCTCCGGTGTCGCAGATACGCAGTATTTT
TRBV19,TRBJ1-1,.,.,CASSGIPGRREANTEAFF,TGTGCCAGTAGTGGGATACCGGGGCGAAGGGAGGCGAACACTGAAGCTTTCTTT
TRBV21-1,TRBJ2-3,.,.,CASSPRYGPTDTQYF,TGTGCCAGCAGCCCCCGATACGGACCCACAGATACGCAGTATTTT